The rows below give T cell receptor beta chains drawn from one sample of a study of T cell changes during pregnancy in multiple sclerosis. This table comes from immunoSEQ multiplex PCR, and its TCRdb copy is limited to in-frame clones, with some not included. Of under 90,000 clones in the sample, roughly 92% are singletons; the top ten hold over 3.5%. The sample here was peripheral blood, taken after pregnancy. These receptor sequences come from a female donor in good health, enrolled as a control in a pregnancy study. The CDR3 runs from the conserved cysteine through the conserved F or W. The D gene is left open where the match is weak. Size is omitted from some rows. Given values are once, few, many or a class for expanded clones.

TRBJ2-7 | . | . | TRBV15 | TGTGCCACCAGCAGAGAACGGGGGAGCTACGAGCAGTACTTC | CATSRERGSYEQYF
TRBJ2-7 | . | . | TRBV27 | TGTGCCAGCAGTTTAGGCGGGCACCCCTTCGAGCAGTACTTC | CASSLGGHPFEQYF
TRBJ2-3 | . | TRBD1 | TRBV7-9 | TGTGCCTCCGACGAGGAGGACAGGAGTTCCACAGATACGCAGTATTTT | CASDEEDRSSTDTQYF
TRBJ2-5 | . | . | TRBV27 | TGTGCCAGCAGTTTAGCGGGGCGGGGTGGTGGGACCCAGTACTTC | CASSLAGRGGGTQYF
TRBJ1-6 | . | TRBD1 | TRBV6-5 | TGTGCCAGCAGTAACCGGGACAGGGGACCCCTCCACTTT | CASSNRDRGPLHF
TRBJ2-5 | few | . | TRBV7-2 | TGTGCCAGCGGGGGGGCGCTGGGGGGAGAGACCCAGTACTTC | CASGGALGGETQYF
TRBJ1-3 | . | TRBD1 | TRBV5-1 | TGCGCCAGCAGCTTGGGAACGACAGGGGTCGGAAACACCATATATTTT | CASSLGTTGVGNTIYF
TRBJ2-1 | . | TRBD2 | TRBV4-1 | TGCGCCAGCAGCCAAGTAACTAGCGGATTCTACAATGAGCAGTTCTTC | CASSQVTSGFYNEQFF
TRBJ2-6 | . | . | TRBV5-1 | TGCGCCAGCAGCTTGGGAGGAACTGGGGCCAACGTCCTGACTTTC | CASSLGGTGANVLTF
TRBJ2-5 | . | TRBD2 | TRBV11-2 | TGTGCCAGCAGCCCACTAGCGGGGGACTTGATAGGGACCCAGTACTTC | CASSPLAGDLIGTQYF
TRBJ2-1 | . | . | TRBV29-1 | TGCAGCGCAAAAGGGACTCCCAGACGTAATGAGCAGTTCTTC | CSAKGTPRRNEQFF
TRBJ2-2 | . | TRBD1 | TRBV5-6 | TGTGCCAGCAGCTACTTCTCGGGACAGGACACCGGGGAGCTGTTTTTT | CASSYFSGQDTGELFF
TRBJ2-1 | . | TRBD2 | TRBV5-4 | TGTGCCAGCAGCTTGGTAGCGGGGGGGCCTGACAATGAGCAGTTCTTC | CASSLVAGGPDNEQFF
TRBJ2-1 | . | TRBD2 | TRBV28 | TGTGCCAGCTGGACTAGCGGGGGGGCTCGGAATGAGCAGTTCTTC | CASWTSGGARNEQFF
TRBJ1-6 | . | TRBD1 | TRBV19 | TGTGCCAGTAGTCCGGGACAGCCAAATTCACCCCTCCACTTT | CASSPGQPNSPLHF
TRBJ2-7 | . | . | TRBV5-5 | TGTGCCAGCAGCATTACAGCCAGCTCCTACGAGCAGTACTTC | CASSITASSYEQYF
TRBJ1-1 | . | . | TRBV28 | TGTGCCAGCAGTTTATCAAGTCCTGAGGCTTTCTTT | CASSLSSPEAFF
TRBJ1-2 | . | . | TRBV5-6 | TGTGCCAGCAGCTTGGCTGACAGGAGCTATGGCTACACCTTC | CASSLADRSYGYTF
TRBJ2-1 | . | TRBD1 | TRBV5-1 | TGCGCCAGCAGCTCAAGATCCGTAGGACAGGGTAACAATGAGCAGTTCTTC | CASSSRSVGQGNNEQFF
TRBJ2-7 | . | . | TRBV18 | TGTGCCAGCTCACCATACGTGGGCGACGAGCAGTACTTC | CASSPYVGDEQYF
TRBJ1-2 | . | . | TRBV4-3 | TGCGCCAGCAGCCAAGATAGCGGGGGGCGCAGCTATGGCTACACCTTC | CASSQDSGGRSYGYTF
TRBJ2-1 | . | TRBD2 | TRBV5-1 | TGCGCCAGCAGCCACACTAGCGGGGTGTACAATGAGCAGTTCTTC | CASSHTSGVYNEQFF
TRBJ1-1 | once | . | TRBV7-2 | TGTGCCAGCAGCTTCGACACTGAAGCTTTCTTT | CASSFDTEAFF
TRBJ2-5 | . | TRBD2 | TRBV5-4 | TGTGCCAGCAGCATACCGGGACGCGGGAGGGAGACCCAGTACTTC | CASSIPGRGRETQYF
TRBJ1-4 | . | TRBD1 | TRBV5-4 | TGTGCCAGCAGCCAGGGACAGCTAAATGAAAAACTGTTTTTT | CASSQGQLNEKLFF
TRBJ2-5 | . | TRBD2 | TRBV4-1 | TGCGCCAGCAGCCCGCGGGGGGGCGGAGGGGAAGAGACCCAGTACTTC | CASSPRGGGGEETQYF